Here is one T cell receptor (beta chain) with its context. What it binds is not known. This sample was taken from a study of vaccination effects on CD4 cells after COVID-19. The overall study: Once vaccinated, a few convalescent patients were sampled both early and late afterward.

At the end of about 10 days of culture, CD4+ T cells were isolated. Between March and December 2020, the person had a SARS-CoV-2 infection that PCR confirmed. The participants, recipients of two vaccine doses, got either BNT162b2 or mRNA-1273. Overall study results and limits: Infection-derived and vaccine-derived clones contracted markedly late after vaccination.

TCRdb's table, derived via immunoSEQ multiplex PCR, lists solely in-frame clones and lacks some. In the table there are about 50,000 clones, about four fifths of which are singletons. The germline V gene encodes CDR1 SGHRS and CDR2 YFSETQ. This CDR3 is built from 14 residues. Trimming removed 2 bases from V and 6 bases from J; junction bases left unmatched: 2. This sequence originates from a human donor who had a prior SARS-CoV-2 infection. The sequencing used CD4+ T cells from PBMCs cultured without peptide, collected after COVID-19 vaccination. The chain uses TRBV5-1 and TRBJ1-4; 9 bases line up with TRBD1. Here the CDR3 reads CASSFTGGDEKLFF. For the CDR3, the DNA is TGCGCCAGCAGCTTCACAGGGGGCGATGAAAAACTGTTTTTT.